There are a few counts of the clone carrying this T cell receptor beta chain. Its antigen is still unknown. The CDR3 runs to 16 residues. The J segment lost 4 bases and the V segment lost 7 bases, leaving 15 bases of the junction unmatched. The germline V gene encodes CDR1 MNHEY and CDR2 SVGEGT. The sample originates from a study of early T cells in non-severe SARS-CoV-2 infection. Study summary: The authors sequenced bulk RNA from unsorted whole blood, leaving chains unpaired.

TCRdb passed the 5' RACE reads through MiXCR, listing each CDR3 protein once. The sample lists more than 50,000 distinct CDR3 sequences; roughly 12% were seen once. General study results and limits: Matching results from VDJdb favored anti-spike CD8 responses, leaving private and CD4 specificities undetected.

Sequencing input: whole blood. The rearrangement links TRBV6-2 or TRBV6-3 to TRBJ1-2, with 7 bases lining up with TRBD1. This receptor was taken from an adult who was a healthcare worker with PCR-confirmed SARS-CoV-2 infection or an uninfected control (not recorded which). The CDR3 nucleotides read TGTGCCAGCACCCCGCGCGACAGGGACGGTAGCTATGGCTACACCTTC. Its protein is CASTPRDRDGSYGYTF.